This entry lists 8 T cell receptor beta chains sequenced from one sample in a study of vaccination and CD4 T cells after COVID-19. The antigens for these receptors are not known. Treatment specified: approximately nine-day PBMC culture with coronavirus spike peptide pools or control peptides (ViraFEST assay). Scientists ran DNA taken from cultured CD4+ T cells through the Oncomine TCR Beta short-read assay for sequencing. A single record per CDR3 protein comes from TCRdb applying MiXCR to the PCR reads. The data hold 8,500 to 13,000 distinct CDR3 sequences, with around three fifths observed a single time. Source material: CD4+ T cells from blood, cultured in vitro. Every receptor here comes from a human donor who had recovered from COVID-19.

V usage is TRBV20-1 and J usage is TRBJ2-2; TRBD2 matches 12 bases. The CDR3 contains 14 residues. Germline assignment: CDR1 DFQATT and CDR2 SNEGSKA (reference sequence). V dropped 6 bases and J dropped 6; count of bases not matched to a gene: 5. The CDR3 reads CSARLAGASGELFF. The DNA of the CDR3 is TGCAGTGCCCGACTAGCGGGAGCATCCGGGGAGCTGTTTTTT.

The chain recombines TRBV6-2 or TRBV6-3 with TRBJ1-2; 8 bases match TRBD1. The germline V gene encodes CDR1 MNHEY and CDR2 SVGEGT. The CDR3 consists of 13 residues. V shed 7 bases and J 12 bases; nucleotides not matched to a gene: 13. The CDR3 is CASNSPGTGYNTF. The CDR3 DNA follows: TGTGCCAGCAATAGCCCCGGGACAGGCTACAACACCTTC.

The V call is TRBV5-1, the J call TRBJ1-2, with 7 bases that match TRBD1. CDR1 is SGHRS, CDR2 YFSETQ, per germline. This CDR3 has 14 amino acids. V shed 4 bases, J shed 0 bases, and the junction held 3 bases outside the gene matches. CDR3 residues: CASSVGTANYGYTF. The DNA of the CDR3 is TGCGCCAGCAGCGTCGGGACAGCTAACTATGGCTACACCTTC.

The chain joins TRBV6-1 to TRBJ1-3; 10 bases fit TRBD1. Germline loops: CDR1 MNHNS, CDR2 SASEGT. This CDR3 comprises 17 residues. Trimming took 3 bases from V and 0 from J; bases not matched to a gene: 5. CDR3 sequence reads: CASSDARDRGSGNTIYF. CDR3 nucleotide sequence: TGTGCCAGCAGTGATGCCCGGGACAGGGGCTCTGGAAACACCATATATTTT.

This clonotype was detected only once. This chain links TRBV14 with TRBJ2-7, with D perhaps TRBD1 (6 bases). This CDR3 contains 14 residues. Trimming left V 3 bases short and J 2 bases short, with 11 bases between. Germline V lookup: CDR1 SGHDN, CDR2 FVKESK. For the CDR3, the DNA is TGTGCCAGCAGCCATCTTGGGGGCACCTACGAGCAGTACTTC. Translated, it gives CASSHLGGTYEQYF.

V gene TRBV5-1 combines with J gene TRBJ2-5; 7 nucleotides align to TRBD1. The germline gives CDR1 SGHRS, CDR2 YFSETQ. This CDR3 spans 14 amino acids. V shed 5 bases, J shed 5 bases, and the junction held 9 bases outside the gene matches. The CDR3 coding sequence is TGCGCCAGCAGTTATACAGGGGCTGAGGAGACCCAGTACTTC. This sequence encodes CASSYTGAEETQYF.

The chain joins TRBV20-1 to TRBJ2-7; 8 bases map to TRBD1. After removal of 2 bases from V and 3 bases from J, the junction contained 6 bases not matched to a gene. Germline V lookup: CDR1 DFQATT, CDR2 SNEGSKA (reference sequence). The CDR3 has 14 amino acids. The CDR3 reads CSARLRQGIYEQYF. The CDR3 DNA sequence: TGCAGTGCTAGACTCCGACAGGGGATCTACGAGCAGTACTTC.

The CDR3 DNA is TGCAGTGCTAGAGAGGAAGGGAAGCCTGGAAACACCATATATTTT. Protein: CSAREEGKPGNTIYF. The gene calls are TRBV20-1 and TRBJ1-3; the D is unclear. Germline CDR1 DFQATT, CDR2 SNEGSKA (reference sequence). The CDR3 is made up of 15 amino acids. With 0 bases removed from V and 2 bases from J, the gap between germline ends came to 11 bases.